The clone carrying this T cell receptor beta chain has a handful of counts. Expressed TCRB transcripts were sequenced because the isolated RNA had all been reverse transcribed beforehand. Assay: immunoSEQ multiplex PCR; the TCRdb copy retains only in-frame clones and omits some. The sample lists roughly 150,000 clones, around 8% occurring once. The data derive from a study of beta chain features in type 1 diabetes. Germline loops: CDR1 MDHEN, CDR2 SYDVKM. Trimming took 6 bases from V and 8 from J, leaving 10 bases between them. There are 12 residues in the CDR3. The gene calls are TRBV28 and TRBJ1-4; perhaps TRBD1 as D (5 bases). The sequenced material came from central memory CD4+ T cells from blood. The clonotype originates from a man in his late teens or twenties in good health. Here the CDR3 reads CASRVKGEKLFF. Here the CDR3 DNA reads TGTGCCAGCAGGGTGAAGGGGGAAAAACTGTTTTTT.